This T cell receptor beta chain was sequenced in a study of vaccination effects on CD4 cells after COVID-19. Clones were read by immunoSEQ multiplex PCR, and TCRdb kept only the in-frame ones, dropping some. Seen here are around 55,000 clones, roughly 70% observed once, and the top ten hold 18%. V lost 4 bases and J lost 0, with 16 bases in between. The CDR3 is made up of 16 amino acids. The germline V gene has CDR1 SGHDT and CDR2 YYEEEE. As to this clone: Its specificity is unknown.

Viral peptide pools were used in the ViraFEST assay to expand antigen-specific CD4+ T cells, and sequencing came afterward. Following culture for approximately 11 days, CD4+ T cells were isolated. Vaccinees lacked prior SARS-CoV-2 infection and tested negative for nucleocapsid antibodies. The V and J genes are TRBV5-6 and TRBJ1-2; TRBD1 is a possible D gene (6 bases). The sequences come from CD4+ T cells from PBMCs cultured with SARS-CoV-2 spike peptides, collected before COVID-19 vaccination. The receptor was derived from a human donor who received a COVID-19 vaccine. Here the CDR3 reads CASSPNDRTPNYGYTF. The CDR3 coding sequence is TGTGCCAGCAGCCCCAACGACAGGACACCTAACTATGGCTACACCTTC.